This section outlines one TCR beta chain sequence together with its context. No antigen is known for it. The hyperthyroidism patients had all been newly diagnosed, and their disease duration was under 2 months. Their ages ranged from 18 to 65 years. Fresh 10 ml peripheral blood yielded PBMCs. The investigators amplified TCR beta CDR3 regions from RNA transcripts. First-round RT-PCR with HTBI primers amplified the TCR CDR3 region. MiXCR, applied by TCRdb to the multiplex PCR reads, yields one record per CDR3 protein. The profile shows some 720,000 distinct CDR3 sequences, about a sixth of them singletons. This sample was included in a study of T cells in Graves' hyperthyroidism and ophthalmopathy. As for the study in general: The initial diagnosis was the point when peripheral blood was collected, ahead of any treatment. General study results and limits: Blood also showed most of the thyroid clonotypes that were expanded above 0.001.

The CDR3 has 14 amino acids. V was shortened by 4 bases and J by 5 bases, with 14 bases between the two germline ends. The germline V gene encodes CDR1 LNHDA and CDR2 SQIVND (reference sequence). The receptor was isolated from a man younger than 30 with Graves' hyperthyroidism. The material sequenced was blood. The chain uses TRBV19 and TRBJ2-5, with D perhaps matching TRBD1 or TRBD2 (5 bases each). CDR3 DNA sequence: TGTGCCAGTAGTACGCCGAGGGGTTGGGAGACCCAGTACTTC. It is translated as CASSTPRGWETQYF.